This T cell receptor (beta chain) originates from a study of shared clonotypes between healthy human individuals. Repertoires were generated with immunoSEQ multiplex PCR, while TCRdb's copy carries only in-frame clones and drops some. The sample records about 1.1 million clones, approximately 80% being singletons. Germline CDR1 SGHAT, CDR2 FQNNGV. The CDR3 contains 15 residues. Between the trimmed V and J ends, which lost 5 bases and 4 bases, there was a span of 18 bases. Study-level points and caveats: Rarefaction revealed incomplete sorted-subset sequencing despite large depth. Naive CD4 clonotypes overlapped across a handful of donors at about 5.3%.

To note about this clone: The target antigen is unknown.

The chain joins TRBV11-2 to TRBJ2-7; D is unresolved. Sequenced sample: memory CD4+ T cells from PBMCs. The subset: CD45RA-negative fraction. The sequence was collected from a man in his late teens or twenties in good health. Some clones in this sample may be carry-over from other donors' samples. CDR3 in amino acids: CASSPLGPRAYEQYF. The CDR3, as DNA: TGTGCCAGCAGCCCGCTGGGCCCCCGGGCATACGAGCAGTACTTC.